This T cell receptor (beta chain) was found in a study of sequential checkpoint blockade in melanoma. Study as a whole: Patients were randomized 1:1 to nivolumab-then-ipilimumab or ipilimumab-then-nivolumab first-line. After both sequences, patients received maintenance nivolumab.

J gave up 0 bases and V 1 base, and 10 bases lay outside the gene matches. In germline, CDR1 is SGHVS, CDR2 FNYEAQ. CDR3 size: 19 residues. Described treatment: randomized to nivolumab then ipilimumab (arm A) or the reverse (arm B). Sorted cells were live CD3+CD8+, lacking CD19 and CD56, from PBMCs. Data came from immunoSEQ multiplex PCR; TCRdb stores just in-frame clones and leaves some out. The sample lists 30,000 to 40,000 clones; 86% were seen once. The chain links TRBV7-6 to TRBJ2-1; 9 nucleotides match TRBD2. This TCR was sampled from a human donor with melanoma. Sequencing used CD8+ T cells sorted from blood (inferred from file names), obtained from a patient given nivolumab and ipilimumab in sequence. The CDR3 DNA reads as TGTGCCAGCAGCTTAGTGGGCGGGGGGGAGGCTAACTCCTACAATGAGCAGTTCTTC. Translating gives CASSLVGGGEANSYNEQFF.